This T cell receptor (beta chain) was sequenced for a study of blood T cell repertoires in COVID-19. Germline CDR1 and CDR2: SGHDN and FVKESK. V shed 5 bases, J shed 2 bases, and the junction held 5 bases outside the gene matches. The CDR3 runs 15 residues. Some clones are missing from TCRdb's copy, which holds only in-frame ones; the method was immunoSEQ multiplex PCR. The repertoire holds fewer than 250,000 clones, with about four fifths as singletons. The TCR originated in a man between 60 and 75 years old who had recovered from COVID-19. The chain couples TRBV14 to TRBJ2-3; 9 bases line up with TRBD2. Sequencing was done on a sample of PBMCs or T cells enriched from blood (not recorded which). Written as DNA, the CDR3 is TGTGCCAGCAGCGTCGGGACTAGCTACACAGATACGCAGTATTTT. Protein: CASSVGTSYTDTQYF.